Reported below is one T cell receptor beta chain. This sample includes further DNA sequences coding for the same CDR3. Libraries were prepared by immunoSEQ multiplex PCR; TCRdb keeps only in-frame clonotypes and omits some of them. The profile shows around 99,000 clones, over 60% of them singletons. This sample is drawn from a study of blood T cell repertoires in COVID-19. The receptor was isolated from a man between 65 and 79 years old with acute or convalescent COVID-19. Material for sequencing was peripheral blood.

CDR3 residues: CASSLTGQGNQPQHF. For the CDR3, the DNA is TGTGCCAGCAGCTTGACCGGACAGGGGAATCAGCCCCAGCATTTT. The chain uses TRBV7-9 and TRBJ1-5; TRBD1 agrees at 9 bases. Trimming took 3 bases from V and 4 from J; bases not matched to a gene: 4. Germline values: CDR1 SEHNR, CDR2 FQNEAQ (reference sequence). The CDR3 runs 15 residues.